The 4 T cell receptor beta chains listed next were all sequenced from one sample in a study of blood T cell repertoires in COVID-19. The protocol was immunoSEQ multiplex PCR, while the TCRdb copy is restricted to in-frame clones and leaves out a portion. Of roughly 200,000 clones listed, 80% were seen once; the top ten hold 4.5% to 7%. Sequencing was performed on peripheral blood. Every receptor here comes from a woman aged 70 to 79 with acute or convalescent COVID-19.

The chain uses TRBV6-5 and TRBJ2-2, with 7 bases identical to TRBD2. This CDR3 is 14 amino acids long. The germline gives CDR1 MNHEY, CDR2 SVGAGI. With V trimmed by 7 bases and J by 4 bases, 6 bases remained unmatched. The CDR3 bases are TGTGCCAGCACCGGGACTATGTTCACCGGGGAGCTGTTTTTT. It encodes CASTGTMFTGELFF.

This clone was counted a single time. The J gene is TRBJ2-3, the V gene TRBV30, with TRBD2 matching over 12 bases. V trimming: 2 bases; J trimming: 4 bases; junction bases outside the gene matches: 19. Per the germline V gene, CDR1 is GTSNPN and CDR2 is SVGIG (reference sequence). There are 20 residues in the CDR3. The CDR3 DNA reads TGTGCCTGGAGTCCACCTCTAGCGGGAGGGCCTAAAGTGCCCTCAGATACGCAGTATTTT. This codes for CAWSPPLAGGPKVPSDTQYF.

V gene TRBV6-5 combines with J gene TRBJ2-7; 8 nucleotides match TRBD1. The CDR3 contains 14 residues. V lost 6 bases to trimming and J lost 0 bases; unmatched junction nucleotides: 4. Per the germline V gene, CDR1 is MNHEY and CDR2 is SVGAGI. The CDR3 nucleotides read TGTGCCAGCAGCTTCGACAGGGGCTCCTACGAGCAGTACTTC. This translates into CASSFDRGSYEQYF.

This chain uses TRBV24-1 with TRBJ2-1; 7 bases agree with TRBD1. The CDR3 covers 21 residues. Germline CDR1 reads KGHDR; CDR2 reads SFDVKD. V shed 3 bases, J shed 0 bases, and the junction held 19 bases outside the gene matches. The CDR3 reads CATSDVPGQSSHISSYNEQFF. CDR3 bases: TGTGCCACCAGTGATGTCCCGGGACAGAGTTCTCATATTAGCTCCTACAATGAGCAGTTCTTC.